This TCR beta chain is drawn from a study of T cells after yellow fever vaccination. V lost 2 bases and J 0 bases, leaving 8 bases between the germline ends. The CDR3 is 16 amino acids. Germline V CDR1 and CDR2: MDHEN, SYDVKM. This clonotype has more than one count but fewer than ten. TCRdb processed the 5' RACE reads anew with MiXCR; each CDR3 protein has one entry. The sample has 620,000 or so distinct CDR3 sequences; 12% are singletons. The material was PBMCs, obtained on the day of the yellow fever booster vaccination. The chain joins TRBV28 to TRBJ2-6, with no clear D. The source is a man aged 25 to 40 who received the YFV17D yellow fever vaccine. The CDR3 loop is CASSLPGSSGANVLTF. DNA of the CDR3: TGTGCCAGCAGTTTACCAGGTAGCTCTGGGGCCAACGTCCTGACTTTC.